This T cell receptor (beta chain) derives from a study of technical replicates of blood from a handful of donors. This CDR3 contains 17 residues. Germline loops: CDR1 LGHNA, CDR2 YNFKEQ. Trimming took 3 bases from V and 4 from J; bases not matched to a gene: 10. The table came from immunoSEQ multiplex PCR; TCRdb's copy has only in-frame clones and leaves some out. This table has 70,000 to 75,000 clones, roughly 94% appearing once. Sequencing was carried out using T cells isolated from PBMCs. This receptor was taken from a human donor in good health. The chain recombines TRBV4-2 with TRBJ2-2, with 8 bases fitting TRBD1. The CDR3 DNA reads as TGTGCCAGCAGCCAGGACCGACACAGGGGGATCACCGGGGAGCTGTTTTTT. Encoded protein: CASSQDRHRGITGELFF.